The T cell receptor (beta chain) under discussion was sequenced for a study of tissue T cells after allogeneic stem cell transplantation. Regarding the study as a whole: Tissue-detected TCR repertoire was only partly captured by blood and spleen T cells. Alloreactivity or antigen specificity of tissue TCRs was not determined; some clones might be host cells. Within patients, tissue anatomy strongly shaped TCR repertoire composition.

Germline V gives CDR1 KGHTA, CDR2 FRNEEI. Trimming at V came to 4 bases and at J to 7 bases, leaving 1 base not matched to a gene. CDR3 length equals 12 residues. Notes on this clone: Antigen specificity is unknown. The gene names given are mouse names. The read stops 1 residue short of the end of the CDR3; the missing end is completed from the germline J gene.

Produced via immunoSEQ multiplex PCR; TCRdb's table is partial and in-frame only. The sample includes over 7,000 clones, roughly 32% seen only once; the top ten take roughly 3.5%. Sample time point: mouse harvest day 14 after allogeneic transplant. Mouse grafts combined 10^7 T-cell-depleted bone marrow cells with 10^6 splenic CD5+ T cells. B6 (H2b) cells into BALB/c (H2d) mice; tissues taken at day 7 or 14. This sequence originates from a female BALB/c mouse given C57BL/6 T cells with graft-versus-host disease after an allogeneic hematopoietic cell transplant. The chain is built from TRBV24 and TRBJ2-1, with 7 bases matching TRBD1. Sequenced: skin. The sequenced part of the CDR3 DNA is TGTGCCAGCAGTCCCAGGGGGGCTGAGCAGTTC. It specifies CASSPRGAEQF. The CDR3 in its entirety is CASSPRGAEQFF.